This is a list of T cell receptor beta chains from one sample in a study of blood T cell repertoires in COVID-19. Method: immunoSEQ multiplex PCR; TCRdb's copy keeps in-frame clones and lacks some. The sample comprises 110,000 to 150,000 clones, approximately 78% of which are singletons, and less than 5% rests with the top ten. Sequencing was carried out using peripheral blood. The receptors shown here come from a woman older than 75 with acute or convalescent COVID-19. The CDR3 runs from the conserved cysteine through the conserved F or W. Fields, in order: V gene, D gene, clone size, CDR3 length, J gene, CDR3 DNA, CDR3 protein. A D gene is named only where the DNA matches it firmly. A clone size is listed for some rows: how often the clone was seen (once, few, many), or a class if it is expanded.

TRBV5-1	TRBD2	.	15	TRBJ2-1	TGCGCCAGCAGTCCGGGACTAGCGGACTACAATGAGCAGTTCTTC	CASSPGLADYNEQFF
TRBV19	TRBD2	few	15	TRBJ2-1	TGTGCCAGTAAGCGGTCTAGCGGAGCCCTCAGGGAGCAGTTCTTC	CASKRSSGALREQFF
TRBV6-5	.	few	11	TRBJ2-2	TGTGCCAGCACCCCCCTCGGGGAGCTGTTTTTT	CASTPLGELFF
TRBV7-3	.	.	14	TRBJ1-2	TGTGCCAGCAGCAACAGCCAGGGGATCTTCGGCTACACCTTC	CASSNSQGIFGYTF
TRBV7-9	.	.	14	TRBJ1-2	TGTGCCAGCACCAACACGAGAGCTAACTATGGCTACACCTTC	CASTNTRANYGYTF
TRBV29-1	TRBD1	.	17	TRBJ1-2	TGCAGCGTTAGCCCCCCGGGACAGGGTTCGTTTCGATATGGCTACACCTTC	CSVSPPGQGSFRYGYTF
TRBV18	.	once	14	TRBJ2-7	TGTGCCAGCTCACCACCGGGCCGCACAGGAGAGCAGTACTTC	CASSPPGRTGEQYF
TRBV11-2	.	.	15	TRBJ1-2	TGTGCCAGCAGCCCGCGGGCAGGGGAGGGCTATGGCTACACCTTC	CASSPRAGEGYGYTF
TRBV5-1	.	once	15	TRBJ2-4	TGCGCCAGCAGCTTGGAAGGCAGGGGATGGGACATTCAGTACTTC	CASSLEGRGWDIQYF
TRBV5-1	TRBD1	.	14	TRBJ2-5	TGCGCCAGCAGACGTGGACAGGGCCAAGAGACCCAGTACTTC	CASRRGQGQETQYF
TRBV2	TRBD1	.	14	TRBJ1-6	TGTGCCAGCAGTCCGGACAGGGGTGATTCACCCCTCCACTTT	CASSPDRGDSPLHF
TRBV14	.	.	13	TRBJ1-1	TGTGCCAGCAGCGGCGGGCTGGGCACTGAAGCTTTCTTT	CASSGGLGTEAFF
TRBV6-5	.	.	16	TRBJ2-2	TGTGCCAGCAGTTACAGGGCGGGGTCGAACACCGGGGAGCTGTTTTTT	CASSYRAGSNTGELFF
TRBV15	.	.	14	TRBJ2-1	TGTGCCACCAGCGGAACATCGGGTGTGGATGAGCAGTTCTTC	CATSGTSGVDEQFF
TRBV7-9	TRBD2	.	15	TRBJ2-3	TGTGCCAGCAGCTTAGCCGGGACTAGCTCCCATACGCAGTATTTT	CASSLAGTSSHTQYF
TRBV4-1	.	.	15	TRBJ1-1	TGCGCCAGCAGGCCCCGAGGACAGATGAACACTGAAGCTTTCTTT	CASRPRGQMNTEAFF
TRBV11-2	TRBD1	.	16	TRBJ1-2	TGTGCCAGCAGCCCTAGGGGCGGTAGACAGGGGGAAGGCTACACCTTC	CASSPRGGRQGEGYTF
TRBV10-2	TRBD2	.	14	TRBJ2-7	TGCGCCTGTCTTTTCGGGACTAGCGGCTACGAGCAGTACTTC	CACLFGTSGYEQYF
TRBV12-3/TRBV12-4	TRBD2	.	12	TRBJ2-5	TGTGCCAGCGGGGCGGGGGTCGAGACCCAGTACTTC	CASGAGVETQYF
TRBV5-6	.	few	15	TRBJ2-5	TGTGCCAGCAGCTTGGTAGCAGGGCAAGTCGAGACCCAGTACTTC	CASSLVAGQVETQYF
TRBV7-9	.	.	14	TRBJ1-1	TGTGCCAGCAGCAGGACAAGAGGCGACACTGAAGCTTTCTTT	CASSRTRGDTEAFF
TRBV5-6	.	.	15	TRBJ1-2	TGTGCCAGCAGCTTGTCTTCCTTTGGCGGAGGTGGCTACACCTTC	CASSLSSFGGGGYTF
TRBV21-1	.	once	17	TRBJ1-5	TGTGCCAGCAGCCAAAGGGGACACTTATATAGCAATCAGCCCCAGCATTTT	CASSQRGHLYSNQPQHF
TRBV2	TRBD2	.	16	TRBJ2-1	TGTGCCAGCAGTGAAAGGGTAGCGGGAGGGGGGAATGAGCAGTTCTTC	CASSERVAGGGNEQFF
TRBV5-5	.	.	17	TRBJ1-2	TGTGCCAGCAGCCACGCGGCGGGGGGGGTCGGCCGCTATGGCTACACCTTC	CASSHAAGGVGRYGYTF
TRBV19	TRBD2	.	13	TRBJ2-3	TGTGCCAGTAGACTAGCGGGGGGATCTACGCAGTATTTT	CASRLAGGSTQYF
TRBV4-1	.	.	13	TRBJ2-7	TGCGCCAGCAGCCAAGACGAAACTCACGAGCAGTACTTC	CASSQDETHEQYF
TRBV12-1	.	.	16	TRBJ1-4	TGTGCCAGCAGACACCCGGGGGGAGACGCCCGTGAAAAACTGTTTTTT	CASRHPGGDAREKLFF
TRBV7-9	.	.	14	TRBJ1-1	TGTGCCAGCAGCGCCCCCGCGGGGGACACTGAAGCTTTCTTT	CASSAPAGDTEAFF
TRBV3-1/TRBV3-2	TRBD1	.	16	TRBJ2-1	TGTGCCAGCAGCCACCTGGGACAGGGGGCAAACAATGAGCAGTTCTTC	CASSHLGQGANNEQFF
TRBV27	TRBD2	.	22	TRBJ2-1	TGTGCCAGCAGTTCGACCTCATCGAGCGGGGGGGCCTTTTATGGATCCTACAATGAGCAGTTCTTC	CASSSTSSSGGAFYGSYNEQFF
TRBV5-1	TRBD1	.	14	TRBJ1-2	TGCGCCAGCAGCCAAGGGACAGGGGGTTATGGCTACACCTTC	CASSQGTGGYGYTF
TRBV7-9	.	.	15	TRBJ2-5	TGTGCCAGCAGCTTATATGGCCTAGCTTTGGAGACCCAGTACTTC	CASSLYGLALETQYF
TRBV24-1	TRBD1	.	16	TRBJ2-2	TGTGCCACCAGTGATCCCGGGACAGCGAACACCGGGGAGCTGTTTTTT	CATSDPGTANTGELFF
TRBV28	.	.	17	TRBJ1-5	TGTGCCAGCAGTTTAAATTGGTGGGGGGGAAGCAATCAGCCCCAGCATTTT	CASSLNWWGGSNQPQHF
TRBV11-2	TRBD2	.	16	TRBJ2-3	TGTGCCAGCAGCCAAGGGTCTAGCGGGAAGACAGATACGCAGTATTTT	CASSQGSSGKTDTQYF
TRBV29-1	TRBD1	.	13	TRBJ2-2	TGCAGCGTGCGACAGACAGGGTCCGGGGAGCTGTTTTTT	CSVRQTGSGELFF
TRBV21-1	.	.	17	TRBJ2-1	TGTGCCAGCAGCAAAGTGGAGCGGGGAGGGTGCGACAATGAGCAGTTCTTC	CASSKVERGGCDNEQFF
TRBV10-3	.	.	12	TRBJ1-2	TGTGCCGCCCAAGTTTCGGACTATGGCTACACCTTC	CAAQVSDYGYTF
TRBV3-1/TRBV3-2	TRBD2	.	19	TRBJ2-4	TGTGCCAGCAGCCAAGTTCCTAGCGGGATACGCCTAGCCAAAAACATTCAGTACTTC	CASSQVPSGIRLAKNIQYF
TRBV29-1	.	.	12	TRBJ2-7	TGCAGCGTTGGAACAGACTCCTACGAGCAGTACTTC	CSVGTDSYEQYF
TRBV27	.	.	17	TRBJ1-5	TGTGCCAGCACTAACGTCCCCCCGCGGTATAGCAATCAGCCCCAGCATTTT	CASTNVPPRYSNQPQHF
TRBV7-9	.	.	15	TRBJ2-5	TGTGCCAGCAGCCGTATCGGGAGCGGGCTGGAGACCCAGTACTTC	CASSRIGSGLETQYF
TRBV5-5	.	.	13	TRBJ2-7	TGTGCCAGCAGCCAAATTGACTACTACGAGCAGTACTTC	CASSQIDYYEQYF
TRBV11-2	TRBD1	.	15	TRBJ2-7	TGTGCCAGCAGCTCTTCGACAGGGAGTCACTCCGAGCAGTACTTC	CASSSSTGSHSEQYF
TRBV27	TRBD2	.	14	TRBJ2-5	TGTGCCAGCAGTCGTCGACTAGCGGGAGAGACCCAGTACTTC	CASSRRLAGETQYF
TRBV24-1	TRBD2	.	15	TRBJ2-1	TGTGCCACCAGTTCCGCCCCCGGGGCGGGGGTTGAGCAGTTCTTC	CATSSAPGAGVEQFF
TRBV5-4	.	.	13	TRBJ2-3	TGTGCCAGCAGCCCGCGGCCAACAGATACGCAGTATTTT	CASSPRPTDTQYF
TRBV4-1	.	.	17	TRBJ1-5	TGCGCCAGCAGCCAAGATCGTCCTAGCACGGTCGGTCAGCCCCAGCATTTT	CASSQDRPSTVGQPQHF
TRBV7-8	.	.	14	TRBJ2-7	TGTGCCAGCAGCTCCCAGACTAGCTCCTACGAGCAGTACTTC	CASSSQTSSYEQYF
TRBV12-3/TRBV12-4	.	.	13	TRBJ1-5	TGTGCCAGCAGTTTAGGGCAGGATCAGCCCCAGCATTTT	CASSLGQDQPQHF
TRBV6-2/TRBV6-3	.	.	14	TRBJ1-2	TGTGCCAGCACCCCCCCGGGCCCAGGCGGGGGCTACACCTTC	CASTPPGPGGGYTF
TRBV19	.	.	13	TRBJ2-5	TGTGCCAGTAGTATAAGGGGGGGAGAGACCCAGTACTTC	CASSIRGGETQYF
TRBV27	.	.	14	TRBJ2-1	TGTGCCAGCAGTTGGGGGGAGGCCTACAATGAGCAGTTCTTC	CASSWGEAYNEQFF
TRBV5-1	TRBD1	.	15	TRBJ2-4	TGCGCCAGCAGCTTGGAGACAGGGGCCAAAAACATTCAGTACTTC	CASSLETGAKNIQYF